Below, one T cell receptor (beta chain) is given with its context. Each sample yielded at least 6 micrograms of PBMC total RNA. These data are taken from a study of blood T cells in healthy people across ages. For the second PCR, which ran for about 7 to 11 cycles, a sample-barcoded 5' primer and a J-beta primer mix were used. TCRdb used MiXCR to reprocess the 5' RACE reads, holding one entry per CDR3 protein. Of around 580,000 distinct CDR3 sequences listed, 40% to 50% are singletons. Trimming removed 5 bases at V and 8 bases at J, with 13 bases between. This CDR3 is 14 amino acids long. Germline-derived CDR1 and CDR2 are SEHNR and FQNEAQ (reference sequence).

The sample consisted of blood. This chain connects TRBV7-9 to TRBJ1-6; TRBD1 might be the D (5 bases). This clonotype was sampled from a man older than 75 in good health. In DNA, the CDR3 is TGTGCCAGCAGCCGGGACGGTTCGTATTCACCCCTCCACTTT. Its protein is CASSRDGSYSPLHF.